This T cell receptor beta chain is from a study of siplizumab effects on memory and regulatory T cells. The study's findings and limits: Unstimulated subsets captured only a minor fraction of alloreactive clones. Naive or memory phenotype was unassignable for roughly 75-96% of proliferating CD4+ or CD8+ clones.

Trimming left V 7 bases short and J 7 bases short, with 22 bases between. This CDR3 spans 15 amino acids. Germline V gene lookup returns CDR1 WSHSY and CDR2 SAAADI. The assay was immunoSEQ multiplex PCR, and TCRdb's table has in-frame clones only and misses some. Of around 100,000 clones detected, about 94% appear once; the ten largest clones hold less than 1.5%. Turning to this clone: The antigen is unknown.

Sequencing used non-Treg CD4+ T cells sorted from blood. The chain joins TRBV10-2 to TRBJ1-2; D is perhaps TRBD1 (5 bases). This TCR was recovered from a human donor in good health. CDR3 in DNA: TGCGCCAGCAACCCCGGGCTCCCTGAGGGGTCTGGCTACACCTTC. Residues: CASNPGLPEGSGYTF.